These T cell receptor beta chains were read from a single sample in a study of cytomegalovirus exposure and HLA in healthy donors. Profiling relied on immunoSEQ multiplex PCR, and the TCRdb table lists in-frame clones only, not all of them. The sample lists 90,000 to 120,000 clones, about 70% seen once, with about 2.6% in the top ten. The sample consisted of PBMCs. These receptors were collected from a man aged 50 or older in good health and CMV-seropositive. The CDR3 runs from the conserved cysteine through the conserved F or W. A D gene is named only where the DNA matches it firmly. Expanded clones are given a class, and other clones once, few, many or no size at all.

clone_size	v_call	j_call	d_call	cdr3_aa	cdr3_nt
NA	TRBV5-1	TRBJ2-7	TRBD2	CASSYLAGGPYEQHF	TGCGCCAGCAGCTACCTAGCGGGAGGCCCCTACGAGCAGCACTTC
NA	TRBV2	TRBJ2-2	TRBD1	CASRGMIQGNGELFF	TGTGCCAGCAGGGGGATGATACAGGGGAACGGGGAGCTGTTTTTT
few	TRBV7-3	TRBJ1-1	NA	CASSSTGSAEAFF	TGTGCCAGCAGCTCGACAGGTAGCGCTGAAGCTTTCTTT
NA	TRBV4-1	TRBJ1-2	NA	CASSQDLPLNYGYTF	TGCGCCAGCAGCCAAGATCTTCCTTTGAACTATGGCTACACCTTC
NA	TRBV7-9	TRBJ2-5	NA	CASSPDSGVGETQYF	TGTGCCAGCAGCCCCGATTCAGGGGTGGGGGAGACCCAGTACTTC
NA	TRBV11-3	TRBJ2-1	NA	CASSPGGIYNEQFF	TGTGCCAGCAGCCCCGGGGGTATATACAATGAGCAGTTCTTC
NA	TRBV5-4	TRBJ2-7	TRBD1	CASSPGGRDRVHEQYF	TGTGCCAGCAGCCCTGGAGGACGGGACAGGGTCCACGAGCAGTACTTC
NA	TRBV27	TRBJ1-1	NA	CASSLSDLRTEAFF	TGTGCCAGCAGTTTATCGGACTTAAGGACTGAAGCTTTCTTT
few	TRBV6-1	TRBJ1-4	NA	CASSSGSTGEKLFF	TGTGCCAGCAGCAGTGGGTCCACCGGGGAAAAACTGTTTTTT
NA	TRBV19	TRBJ1-1	NA	CASSIQQGQAFF	TGTGCCAGTAGTATTCAGCAGGGCCAAGCTTTCTTT
NA	TRBV30	TRBJ2-7	NA	CAWSVSDLYEQYF	TGTGCCTGGAGTGTATCAGATCTCTACGAGCAGTACTTC
NA	TRBV27	TRBJ2-1	NA	CASSFFQGHSYNEQFF	TGTGCCAGCAGTTTTTTTCAGGGACACTCCTACAATGAGCAGTTCTTC
NA	TRBV12-5	TRBJ2-3	NA	CASGWGDRPDTQYF	TGTGCTAGTGGTTGGGGGGACAGACCAGATACGCAGTATTTT
once	TRBV11-2	TRBJ2-4	TRBD2	CASSTMGGDIQYF	TGTGCCAGCAGCACTATGGGAGGGGACATTCAGTACTTC
NA	TRBV4-2	TRBJ2-5	NA	CASSPGQRGQSEETQYF	TGTGCCAGCAGCCCGGGACAAAGAGGGCAATCGGAAGAGACCCAGTACTTC
NA	TRBV6-4	TRBJ2-7	NA	CASSDGYRGEQYF	TGTGCCAGCAGTGACGGGTACAGAGGGGAGCAGTACTTC
few	TRBV27	TRBJ1-1	NA	CASIRAGGLLNTEAFF	TGTGCCAGCATCAGGGCGGGGGGTCTTTTAAACACTGAAGCTTTCTTT
NA	TRBV13	TRBJ2-2	TRBD2	CASSDTSGLNTGELFF	TGTGCCAGCAGCGATACTAGCGGTCTTAACACCGGGGAGCTGTTTTTT
NA	TRBV11-2	TRBJ2-5	NA	CASSLLRGRWETQYF	TGTGCCAGCAGCTTATTACGGGGGAGGTGGGAGACCCAGTACTTC
once	TRBV9	TRBJ2-7	TRBD1	CASSEGTGPYEQYF	TGTGCCAGCAGCGAGGGGACAGGGCCCTACGAGCAGTACTTC
NA	TRBV7-3	TRBJ2-5	NA	CASSLTEMETQYF	TGTGCCAGCAGCCTCACAGAGATGGAGACCCAGTACTTC
few	TRBV2	TRBJ1-4	TRBD1	CASTFDEGASEKLFF	TGTGCCAGCACCTTTGATGAGGGGGCGAGTGAAAAACTGTTTTTT
once	TRBV7-2	TRBJ1-1	NA	CASSRRSGQRAFF	TGTGCCAGCAGCCGTCGGTCGGGTCAACGGGCTTTCTTT
NA	TRBV5-6	TRBJ2-6	NA	CASSPSGSGANVLTF	TGTGCCAGCTCCCCCTCGGGGTCTGGGGCCAACGTCCTGACTTTC
few	TRBV5-5	TRBJ1-5	NA	CASSLGRGDNQPQHF	TGTGCCAGCAGCTTGGGCAGGGGTGACAATCAGCCCCAGCATTTT
NA	TRBV15	TRBJ1-2	NA	CATSTAPNYGYTF	TGTGCCACTTCTACAGCCCCTAACTATGGCTACACCTTC
NA	TRBV19	TRBJ2-7	NA	CASSNPSTSLSYEQYF	TGTGCCAGTAGTAACCCTTCGACTAGTCTCTCCTACGAGCAGTACTTC
few	TRBV18	TRBJ1-4	NA	CASSLGHGNEKLFF	TGTGCCAGCTCACTGGGACACGGTAATGAAAAACTGTTTTTT
NA	TRBV19	TRBJ2-3	NA	CASRARHETDTQYF	TGTGCCAGCCGAGCGAGGCACGAAACAGATACGCAGTATTTT